Ten or more counts support the clone carrying this T cell receptor beta chain. This sample stems from a study of read filtering for tumor transcriptome and immune sequencing. Study-level background: TCR-mapped reads were about 3.5 to 10.27 million with IR-seq versus about 85 to 1,300 with RNA-seq.

This library used around 400 ng RNA and molecular barcoded adaptors spanning alpha/delta and beta/gamma chains. TCRdb reprocessed the reads with MiXCR, giving one entry per CDR3 protein. The sample holds 75,000 to 95,000 distinct CDR3 sequences, about 12% seen once. Germline CDR1 is SGHRS and CDR2 is YFSETQ. This CDR3 has 15 residues. Trimming took 6 bases from V and 5 from J; bases not matched to a gene: 8. Sequenced material: a population of CD138-negative cells sorted from bone marrow. The chain uses TRBV5-1 and TRBJ2-1; 10 positions match TRBD2. The origin of this receptor is a donor aged 40 or older with multiple myeloma. Here the CDR3 reads CASTVLAGTHNEQFF. CDR3 nucleotides: TGCGCCAGCACCGTACTAGCGGGAACTCACAATGAGCAGTTCTTC.